The rows below give T cell receptor beta chains drawn from one sample of a study of blood T cell repertoires in COVID-19. Profiled with immunoSEQ multiplex PCR; TCRdb holds only in-frame clones, not every one. The table lists 200,000 or so clones, around three quarters of them singletons. Input material: peripheral blood. All receptors come from a woman aged 70 to 79 with acute or convalescent COVID-19. The CDR3 runs from the conserved cysteine through the conserved F or W. A D gene is named only where the DNA matches it firmly. Clone size is stated in some rows and not others, as once, few, many or a class when expanded.

CDR3 length	V gene	D gene	J gene	clone size	CDR3 protein	CDR3 DNA
12	TRBV3-1/TRBV3-2	-	TRBJ1-2	medium-sized	CASSQARYGYTF	TGTGCCAGCAGCCAAGCCCGCTATGGCTACACCTTC
19	TRBV5-5	TRBD1	TRBJ2-7	-	CASSLSGQGVWVGAYEQYF	TGTGCCAGCAGCCTGTCCGGACAGGGGGTGTGGGTTGGGGCCTACGAGCAGTACTTC
16	TRBV24-1	-	TRBJ2-1	-	CATSDQTSSLYNEQFF	TGTGCCACCAGTGACCAGACTAGTTCGCTCTACAATGAGCAGTTCTTC
15	TRBV18	TRBD1	TRBJ1-4	-	CASSPQDRVGEKLFF	TGTGCCAGCTCACCCCAGGACAGGGTCGGAGAAAAACTGTTTTTT
14	TRBV11-1	-	TRBJ1-2	-	CASSLGHWGDGYTF	TGTGCCAGCAGCTTAGGTCATTGGGGAGACGGCTACACCTTC
12	TRBV27	-	TRBJ2-7	-	CASSPGLDEQYF	TGTGCCAGCAGTCCAGGACTCGACGAGCAGTACTTC
15	TRBV28	-	TRBJ1-6	-	CASSFLTGNNSPLHF	TGTGCCAGCAGTTTCCTCACAGGGAATAATTCACCCCTCCACTTT
15	TRBV14	TRBD2	TRBJ2-4	-	CASSQGTSGMGIQYF	TGTGCCAGCAGCCAAGGAACTAGCGGGATGGGCATTCAGTACTTC
15	TRBV6-5	TRBD1	TRBJ1-2	-	CASKQGGQTNYGYTF	TGTGCCAGCAAACAGGGGGGGCAAACTAACTATGGCTACACCTTC
15	TRBV19	-	TRBJ2-7	many	CASSILAAASYEQYF	TGTGCCAGTAGTATTTTAGCGGCCGCCTCCTACGAGCAGTACTTC
14	TRBV29-1	-	TRBJ1-1	-	CSVSGGVQGAEAFF	TGCAGCGTTTCTGGGGGGGTTCAAGGGGCTGAAGCTTTCTTT
11	TRBV6-5	-	TRBJ1-1	-	CASSYGGASFF	TGTGCCAGCAGTTACGGTGGGGCGTCTTTCTTT
15	TRBV10-3	TRBD1	TRBJ2-1	few	CAISESGQGWDEQFF	TGTGCCATCAGTGAGTCGGGACAGGGATGGGATGAGCAGTTCTTC
14	TRBV19	-	TRBJ2-5	-	CASSILEQQETQYF	TGTGCCAGTAGTATATTGGAACAGCAAGAGACCCAGTACTTC
20	TRBV19	TRBD2	TRBJ2-2	-	CASRRWGLAGGAINTGELFF	TGTGCCAGTAGACGGTGGGGGCTAGCGGGAGGCGCGATAAACACCGGGGAGCTGTTTTTT
13	TRBV20-1	-	TRBJ1-5	-	CSASRQRNQPQHF	TGCAGTGCTAGTCGGCAGCGAAATCAGCCCCAGCATTTT
16	TRBV7-2	TRBD2	TRBJ2-2	-	CASSWERGRNTGELFF	TGTGCCAGCAGCTGGGAACGCGGGAGGAACACCGGGGAGCTGTTTTTT
16	TRBV3-1/TRBV3-2	TRBD2	TRBJ2-1	-	CASSPSRLAAYNEQFF	TGTGCCAGCAGCCCGTCGAGGCTAGCGGCCTACAATGAGCAGTTCTTC
15	TRBV5-5	TRBD2	TRBJ2-1	-	CASSPRDYSYNEQFF	TGTGCCAGCAGCCCCCGGGACTACTCCTACAATGAGCAGTTCTTC
16	TRBV7-9	-	TRBJ1-1	-	CASSSYEVGGFPEAFF	TGTGCCAGCAGCTCTTATGAGGTAGGGGGTTTCCCTGAAGCTTTCTTT
15	TRBV10-3	TRBD1	TRBJ1-2	-	CAISDRQGVREGYTF	TGTGCCATCAGTGACCGTCAGGGGGTTCGCGAAGGCTACACCTTC
13	TRBV30	-	TRBJ1-1	-	CAWRGHLNTEAFF	TGTGCCTGGAGGGGACACCTGAACACTGAAGCTTTCTTT
14	TRBV10-3	TRBD2	TRBJ2-4	-	CAISGGGRANIQYF	TGTGCCATCAGCGGAGGCGGGAGGGCCAACATTCAGTACTTC
13	TRBV18	TRBD1	TRBJ2-7	-	CASSPQDRGEQYF	TGTGCCAGCTCACCACAGGACAGGGGCGAGCAGTACTTC
16	TRBV28	TRBD1	TRBJ2-1	-	CASSSPGQGAYNEQFF	TGTGCCAGCAGTTCCCCGGGACAGGGAGCCTACAATGAGCAGTTCTTC
15	TRBV6-1	-	TRBJ1-2	-	CASSERGRANYGYTF	TGTGCCAGCAGTGAGAGAGGTCGTGCTAACTATGGCTACACCTTC
15	TRBV19	-	TRBJ2-7	-	CASSLKGVVSYEQYF	TGTGCCAGTAGTTTGAAGGGGGTGGTCTCCTACGAGCAGTACTTC
12	TRBV2	-	TRBJ1-1	-	CASSDDSLEAFF	TGTGCCAGCAGTGACGACAGTCTTGAAGCTTTCTTT
14	TRBV30	TRBD2	TRBJ2-7	-	CAWELAGGPVEQYF	TGTGCCTGGGAGCTAGCGGGAGGACCCGTCGAGCAGTACTTC
15	TRBV19	TRBD2	TRBJ2-7	-	CASSIGGLAAYEQYF	TGTGCCAGTAGTATAGGGGGACTAGCCGCCTACGAGCAGTACTTC
15	TRBV25-1	TRBD1	TRBJ2-1	-	CAADRADSLYNEQFF	TGTGCCGCAGACAGGGCCGATTCCCTCTACAATGAGCAGTTCTTC
13	TRBV29-1	TRBD1	TRBJ1-3	once	CSAATGDGNTIYF	TGCAGCGCAGCGACAGGGGACGGAAACACCATATATTTT
14	TRBV7-9	-	TRBJ2-3	-	CASSLVSTTDTQYF	TGTGCCAGCAGCTTAGTGTCCACTACAGATACGCAGTATTTT
16	TRBV6-6	-	TRBJ2-1	-	CASSKDRGGSYNEQFF	TGTGCCAGCAGCAAAGACAGGGGAGGGTCCTACAATGAGCAGTTCTTC
15	TRBV2	-	TRBJ1-4	-	CASSAWQGANEKLFF	TGTGCCAGCAGCGCCTGGCAGGGCGCTAATGAAAAACTGTTTTTT
13	TRBV29-1	TRBD1	TRBJ2-1	-	CSAPRTGMDEQFF	TGCAGCGCTCCTCGGACAGGGATGGATGAGCAGTTCTTC